This entry concerns a single T cell receptor beta chain. Germline assignment: CDR1 MNHEY and CDR2 SVGAGI. V gave up 0 bases and J gave up 0 bases, with 9 bases separating them. The CDR3 totals 16 residues. The data derive from a study of shared clonotypes between healthy human individuals. Donors included only healthy HIV-negative adults lacking recent acute infections or vaccinations. Negatively enriched CD4+ T cells were divided by CD45RA into naive and memory. Deep was the level at which the assay was run. Measured with immunoSEQ multiplex PCR; TCRdb has only the in-frame clones, and not every one. The table includes some 1 million clones, 65% to 75% detected once.

Sequencing used memory CD4+ T cells sorted from blood. Subset of the sample: CD45RA-negative fraction. The sequence was obtained from a man younger than 30 in good health. The V gene is TRBV6-5, the J gene TRBJ1-3, with D unclear. This CDR3 is CASSYSPVYSGNTIYF. CDR3 sequence (DNA): TGTGCCAGCAGTTACTCCCCCGTCTACTCTGGAAACACCATATATTTT.